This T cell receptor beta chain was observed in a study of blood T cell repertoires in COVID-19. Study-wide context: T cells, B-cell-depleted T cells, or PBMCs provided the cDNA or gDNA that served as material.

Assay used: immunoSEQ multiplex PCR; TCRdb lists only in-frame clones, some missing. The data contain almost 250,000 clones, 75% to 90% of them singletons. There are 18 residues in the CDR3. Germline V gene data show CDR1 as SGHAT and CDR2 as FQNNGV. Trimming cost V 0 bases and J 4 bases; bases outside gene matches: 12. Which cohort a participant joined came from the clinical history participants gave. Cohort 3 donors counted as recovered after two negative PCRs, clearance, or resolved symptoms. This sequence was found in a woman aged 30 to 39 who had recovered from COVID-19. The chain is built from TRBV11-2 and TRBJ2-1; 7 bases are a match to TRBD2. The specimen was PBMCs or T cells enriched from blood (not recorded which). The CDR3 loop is CASSLEPPTAGLYNEQFF. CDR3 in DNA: TGTGCCAGCAGCTTAGAACCTCCGACAGCGGGATTGTACAATGAGCAGTTCTTC.